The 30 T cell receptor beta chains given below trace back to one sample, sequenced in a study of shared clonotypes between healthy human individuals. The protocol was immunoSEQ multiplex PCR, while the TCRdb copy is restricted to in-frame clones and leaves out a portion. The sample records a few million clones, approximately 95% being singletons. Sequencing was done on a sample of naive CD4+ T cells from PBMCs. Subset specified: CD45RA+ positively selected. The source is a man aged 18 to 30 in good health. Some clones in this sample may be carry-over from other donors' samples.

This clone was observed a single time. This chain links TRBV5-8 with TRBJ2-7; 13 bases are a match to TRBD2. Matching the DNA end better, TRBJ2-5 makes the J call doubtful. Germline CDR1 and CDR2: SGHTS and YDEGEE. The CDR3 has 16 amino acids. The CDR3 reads CASRTSGRSDGETQYF. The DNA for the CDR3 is TGTGCCAGCAGGACTAGCGGGAGGTCCGACGGGGAGACCCAGTACTTC.

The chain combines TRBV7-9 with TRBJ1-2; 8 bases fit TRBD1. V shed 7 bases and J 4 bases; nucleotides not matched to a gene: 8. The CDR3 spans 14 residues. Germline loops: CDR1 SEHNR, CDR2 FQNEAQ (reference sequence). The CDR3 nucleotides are TGTGCCAGCAACATACCGGGACAGGCCTATGGCTACACCTTC. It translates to CASNIPGQAYGYTF.

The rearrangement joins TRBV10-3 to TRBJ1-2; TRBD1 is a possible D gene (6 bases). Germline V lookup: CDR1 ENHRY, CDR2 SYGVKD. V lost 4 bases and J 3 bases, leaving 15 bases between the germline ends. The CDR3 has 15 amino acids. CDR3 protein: CAISGGTRIDYGYTF. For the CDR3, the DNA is TGTGCCATCAGTGGGGGGACACGAATCGACTATGGCTACACCTTC.

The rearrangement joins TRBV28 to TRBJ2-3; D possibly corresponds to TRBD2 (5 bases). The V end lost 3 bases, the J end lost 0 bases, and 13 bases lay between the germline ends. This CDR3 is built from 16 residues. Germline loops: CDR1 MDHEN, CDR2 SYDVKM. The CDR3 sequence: CASSFWRSSSTDTQYF. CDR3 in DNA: TGTGCCAGCAGTTTTTGGAGGTCCTCTAGCACAGATACGCAGTATTTT.

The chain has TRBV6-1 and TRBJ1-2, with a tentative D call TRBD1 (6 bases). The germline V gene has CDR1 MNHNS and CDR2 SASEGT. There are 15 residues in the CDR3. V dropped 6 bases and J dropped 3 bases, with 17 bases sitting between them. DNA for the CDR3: TGTGCCAGCAGCGGGACACCGGCGCCGTACTATGGCTACACCTTC. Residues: CASSGTPAPYYGYTF.

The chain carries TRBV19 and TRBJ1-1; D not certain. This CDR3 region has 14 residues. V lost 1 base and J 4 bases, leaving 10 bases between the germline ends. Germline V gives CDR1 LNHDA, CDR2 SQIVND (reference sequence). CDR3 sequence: CASSIGGLVTEAFF. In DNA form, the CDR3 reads TGTGCCAGTAGTATAGGAGGGTTGGTCACTGAAGCTTTCTTT.

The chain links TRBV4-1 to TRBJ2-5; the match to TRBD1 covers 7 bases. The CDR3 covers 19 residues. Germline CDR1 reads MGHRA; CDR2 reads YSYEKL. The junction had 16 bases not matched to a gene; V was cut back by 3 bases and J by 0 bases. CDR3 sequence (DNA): TGCGCCAGCAGCCAGTACCCGGGACAGCCTCGAAGAAACCAAGAGACCCAGTACTTC. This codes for CASSQYPGQPRRNQETQYF.

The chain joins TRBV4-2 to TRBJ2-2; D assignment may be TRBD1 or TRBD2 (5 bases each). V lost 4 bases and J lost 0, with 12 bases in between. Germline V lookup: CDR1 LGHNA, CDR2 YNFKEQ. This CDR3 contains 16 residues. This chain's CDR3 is CASSREGNANTGELFF. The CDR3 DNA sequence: TGTGCCAGCAGCCGTGAGGGGAATGCGAACACCGGGGAGCTGTTTTTT.

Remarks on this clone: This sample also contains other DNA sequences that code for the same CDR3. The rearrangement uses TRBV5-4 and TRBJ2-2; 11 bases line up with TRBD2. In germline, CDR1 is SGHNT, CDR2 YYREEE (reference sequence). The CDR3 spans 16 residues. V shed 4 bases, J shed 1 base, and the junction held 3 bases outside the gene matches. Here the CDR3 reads CASSLLAGVNTGELFF. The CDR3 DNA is TGTGCCAGCAGCCTACTAGCGGGAGTGAACACCGGGGAGCTGTTTTTT.

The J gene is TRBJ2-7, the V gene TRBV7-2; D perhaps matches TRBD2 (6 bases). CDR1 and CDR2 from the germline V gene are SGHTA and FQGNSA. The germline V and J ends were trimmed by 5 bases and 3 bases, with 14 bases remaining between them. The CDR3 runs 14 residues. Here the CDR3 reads CASSIRDFDYEQYF. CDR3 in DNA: TGTGCCAGCAGCATCCGGGACTTCGACTACGAGCAGTACTTC.

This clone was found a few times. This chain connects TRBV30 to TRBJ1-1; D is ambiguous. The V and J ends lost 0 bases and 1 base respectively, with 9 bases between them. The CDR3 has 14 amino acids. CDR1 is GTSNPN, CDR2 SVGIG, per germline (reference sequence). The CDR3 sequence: CAWSVRQWNTEAFF. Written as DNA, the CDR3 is TGTGCCTGGAGTGTAAGGCAATGGAACACTGAAGCTTTCTTT.

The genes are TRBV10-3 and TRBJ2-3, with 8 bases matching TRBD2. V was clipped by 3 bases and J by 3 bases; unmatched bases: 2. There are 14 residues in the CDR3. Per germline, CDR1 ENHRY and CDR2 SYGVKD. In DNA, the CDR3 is TGTGCCATCAGTGACGGGACTAGAACAGATACGCAGTATTTT. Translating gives CAISDGTRTDTQYF.

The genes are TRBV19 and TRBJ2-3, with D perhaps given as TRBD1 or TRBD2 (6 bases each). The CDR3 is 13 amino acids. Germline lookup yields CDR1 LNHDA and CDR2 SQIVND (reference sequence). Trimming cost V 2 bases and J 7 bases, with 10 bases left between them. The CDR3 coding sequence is TGTGCCAGTAGTATAAGGGGGGCAAATACGCAGTATTTT. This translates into CASSIRGANTQYF. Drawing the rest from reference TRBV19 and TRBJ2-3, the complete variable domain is DGGITQSPKYLFRKEGQNVTLSCEQNLNHDAMYWYRQDPGQGLRLIYYSQIVNDFQKGDIAEGYSVSREKKESFPLTVTSAQKNPTAFYLCASSIRGANTQYFGPGTRLTVL.

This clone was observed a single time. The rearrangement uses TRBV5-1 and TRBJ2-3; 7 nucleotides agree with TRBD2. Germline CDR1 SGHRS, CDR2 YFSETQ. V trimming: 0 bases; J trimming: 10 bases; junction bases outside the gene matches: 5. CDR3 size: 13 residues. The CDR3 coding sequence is TGCGCCAGCAGCTTGGCCCTGCGGGAGTCGCAGTATTTT. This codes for CASSLALRESQYF. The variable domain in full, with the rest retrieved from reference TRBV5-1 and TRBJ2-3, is KAGVTQTPRYLIKTRGQQVTLSCSPISGHRSVSWYQQTPGQGLQFLFEYFSETQRNKGNFPGRFSGRQFSNSRSEMNVSTLELGDSALYLCASSLALRESQYFGPGTRLTVL.

CDR3 sequence (DNA): TGTGCCTGGAGCCCGGGACTAGGGATAGAGACCCAGTACTTC. As protein: CAWSPGLGIETQYF. The chain has TRBV30 and TRBJ2-5, with TRBD2 identical over 8 bases. Germline V gene data show CDR1 as GTSNPN and CDR2 as SVGIG (reference sequence). Unmatched junction bases numbered 7, after V lost 3 bases and J lost 4 bases. The CDR3 is 14 residues long.

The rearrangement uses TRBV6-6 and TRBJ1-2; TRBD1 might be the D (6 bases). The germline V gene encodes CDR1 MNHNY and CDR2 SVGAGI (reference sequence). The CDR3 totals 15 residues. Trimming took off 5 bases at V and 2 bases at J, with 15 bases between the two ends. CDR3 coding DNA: TGTGCCAGCAGTACCCGAGTAACAGGGAACTATGGCTACACCTTC. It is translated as CASSTRVTGNYGYTF.

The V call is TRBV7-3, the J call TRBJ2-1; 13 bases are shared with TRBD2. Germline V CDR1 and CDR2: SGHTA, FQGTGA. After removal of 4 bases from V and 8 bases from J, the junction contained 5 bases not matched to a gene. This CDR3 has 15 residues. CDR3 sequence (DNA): TGTGCCAGCAGCTCAGGACTAGCGGGAGTTCATGAGCAGTTCTTC. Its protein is CASSSGLAGVHEQFF.

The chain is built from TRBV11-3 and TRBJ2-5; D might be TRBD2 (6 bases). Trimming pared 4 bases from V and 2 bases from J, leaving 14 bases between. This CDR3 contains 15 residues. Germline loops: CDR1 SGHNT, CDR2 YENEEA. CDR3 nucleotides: TGTGCCAGCAGCTCAAGACCTAGCGCACAAGAGACCCAGTACTTC. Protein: CASSSRPSAQETQYF. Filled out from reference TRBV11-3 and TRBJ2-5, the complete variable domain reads EAGVVQSPRYKIIEKKQPVAFWCNPISGHNTLYWYLQNLGQGPELLIRYENEEAVDDSQLPKDRFSAERLKGVDSTLKIQPAELGDSAVYLCASSSRPSAQETQYFGPGTRLLVL.

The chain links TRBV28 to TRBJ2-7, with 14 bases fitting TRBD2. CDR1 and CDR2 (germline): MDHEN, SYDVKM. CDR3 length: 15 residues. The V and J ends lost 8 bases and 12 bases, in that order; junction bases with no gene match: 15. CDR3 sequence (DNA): TGTGCCAGCGCTCCCGCGACTAGCGGGAGGGCCCCGTGGTACTTC. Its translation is CASAPATSGRAPWYF.

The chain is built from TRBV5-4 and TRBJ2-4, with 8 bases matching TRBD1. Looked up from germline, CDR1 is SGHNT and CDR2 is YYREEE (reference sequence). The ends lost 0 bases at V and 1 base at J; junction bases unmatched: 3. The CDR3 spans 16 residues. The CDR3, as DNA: TGTGCCAGCAGCTTGGCAGGGGGCATGGCCAAAAACATTCAGTACTTC. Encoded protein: CASSLAGGMAKNIQYF.

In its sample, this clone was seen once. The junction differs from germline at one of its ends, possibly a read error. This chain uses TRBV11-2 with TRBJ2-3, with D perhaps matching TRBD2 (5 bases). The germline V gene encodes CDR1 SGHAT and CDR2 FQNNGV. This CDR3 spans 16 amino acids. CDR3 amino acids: CASSLEWLASRDTQYF. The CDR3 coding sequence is TGTGCCAGCAGCTTAGAGTGGCTAGCAAGCAGAGATACGCAGTATTTT.

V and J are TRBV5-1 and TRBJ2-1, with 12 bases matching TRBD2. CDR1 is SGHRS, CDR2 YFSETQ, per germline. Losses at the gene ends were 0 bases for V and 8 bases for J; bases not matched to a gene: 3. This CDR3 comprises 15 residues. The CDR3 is CASSLGLAGVYEQFF. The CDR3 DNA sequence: TGCGCCAGCAGCTTGGGACTAGCGGGAGTCTATGAGCAGTTCTTC.

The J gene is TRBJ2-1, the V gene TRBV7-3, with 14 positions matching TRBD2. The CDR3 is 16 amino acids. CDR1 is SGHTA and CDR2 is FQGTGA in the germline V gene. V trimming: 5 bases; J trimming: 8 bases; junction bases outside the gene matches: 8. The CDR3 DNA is TGTGCCAGCAGCCGTGCCGGGACTAGCGGGAGCTATGAGCAGTTCTTC. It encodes CASSRAGTSGSYEQFF.

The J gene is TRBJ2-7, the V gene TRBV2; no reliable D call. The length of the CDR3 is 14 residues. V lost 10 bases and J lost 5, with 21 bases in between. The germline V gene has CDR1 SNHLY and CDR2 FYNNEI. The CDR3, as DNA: TGTGCCACCTCTAAACTTGTACCCCTGGACGAGCAGTACTTC. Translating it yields CATSKLVPLDEQYF.

The CDR3 here is CASSVAREPPGEQYF. The CDR3, as DNA: TGTGCCAGCAGCGTAGCGCGGGAGCCTCCTGGGGAGCAGTACTTC. This chain links TRBV9 with TRBJ2-7, with 7 bases that match TRBD2. The CDR3 extends over 15 amino acids. Germline CDR1 is SGDLS and CDR2 is YYNGEE. The V gene end was trimmed by 0 bases and the J gene end by 7 bases; junction bases not matched to a gene: 10.

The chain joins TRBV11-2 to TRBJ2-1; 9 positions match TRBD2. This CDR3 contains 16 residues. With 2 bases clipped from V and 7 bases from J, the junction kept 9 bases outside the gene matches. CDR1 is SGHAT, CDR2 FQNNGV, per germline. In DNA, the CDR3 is TGTGCCAGCAGCTTAAAATTAGCGGGAGCGGTAAATGAGCAGTTCTTC. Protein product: CASSLKLAGAVNEQFF.

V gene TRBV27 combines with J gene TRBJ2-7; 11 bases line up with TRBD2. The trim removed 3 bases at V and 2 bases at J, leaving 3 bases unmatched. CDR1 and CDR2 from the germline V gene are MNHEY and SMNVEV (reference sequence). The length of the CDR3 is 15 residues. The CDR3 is CASSFRTSGPYEQYF. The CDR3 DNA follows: TGTGCCAGCAGTTTCCGGACTAGCGGGCCCTACGAGCAGTACTTC.

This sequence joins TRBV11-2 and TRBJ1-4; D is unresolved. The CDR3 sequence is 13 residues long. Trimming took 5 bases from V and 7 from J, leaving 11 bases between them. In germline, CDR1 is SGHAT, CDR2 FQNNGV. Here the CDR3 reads CASSRGESEKLFF. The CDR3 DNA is TGTGCCAGCAGCCGCGGAGAGAGTGAAAAACTGTTTTTT.

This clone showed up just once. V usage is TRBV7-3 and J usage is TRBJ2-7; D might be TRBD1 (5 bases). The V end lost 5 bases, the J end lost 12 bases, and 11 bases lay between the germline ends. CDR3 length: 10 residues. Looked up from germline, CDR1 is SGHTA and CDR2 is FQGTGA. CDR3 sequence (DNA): TGTGCCAGCAGCCGCAGGGTGGGGTACTTC. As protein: CASSRRVGYF. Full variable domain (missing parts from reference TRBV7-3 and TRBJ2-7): GAGVSQTPSNKVTEKGKYVELRCDPISGHTALYWYRQSLGQGPEFLIYFQGTGAADDSGLPNDRFFAVRPEGSVSTLKIQRTERGDSAVYLCASSRRVGYFGPGTRLTVT.

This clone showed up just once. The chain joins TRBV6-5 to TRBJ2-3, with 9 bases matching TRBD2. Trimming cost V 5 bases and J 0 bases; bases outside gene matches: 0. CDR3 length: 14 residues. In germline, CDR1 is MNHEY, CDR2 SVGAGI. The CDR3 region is CASSTSGSTDTQYF. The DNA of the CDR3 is TGTGCCAGCAGTACTAGCGGGAGCACAGATACGCAGTATTTT.